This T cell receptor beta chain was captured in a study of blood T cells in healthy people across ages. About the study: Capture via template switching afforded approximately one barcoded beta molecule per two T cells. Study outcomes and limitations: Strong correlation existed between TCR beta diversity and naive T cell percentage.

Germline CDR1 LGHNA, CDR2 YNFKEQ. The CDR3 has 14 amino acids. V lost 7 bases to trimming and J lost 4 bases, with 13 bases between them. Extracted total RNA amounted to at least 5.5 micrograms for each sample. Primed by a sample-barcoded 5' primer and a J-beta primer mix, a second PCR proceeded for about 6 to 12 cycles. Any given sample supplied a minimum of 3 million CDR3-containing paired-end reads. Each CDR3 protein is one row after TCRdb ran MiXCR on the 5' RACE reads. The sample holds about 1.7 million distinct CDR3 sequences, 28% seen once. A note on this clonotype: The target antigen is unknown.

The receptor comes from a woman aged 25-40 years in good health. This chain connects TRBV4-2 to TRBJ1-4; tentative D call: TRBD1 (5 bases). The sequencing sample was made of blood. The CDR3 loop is CASTSGTVNEKLFF. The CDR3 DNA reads TGTGCCAGCACGTCCGGGACGGTTAATGAAAAACTGTTTTTT.